The entry below describes one T cell receptor beta chain. The junction differs from germline at one of its ends, possibly a read error. Clones were sequenced by immunoSEQ multiplex PCR, and TCRdb holds only the in-frame ones, with some missing. The data contain 60,000 to 70,000 clones, roughly 85% of them seen just once; the ten biggest clones take up 4.5% to 7%. The CDR3 sequence is 15 residues long. Germline loops: CDR1 MNHEY, CDR2 SVGEGT. The data were obtained in a study of control samples from healthy donors and cancer patients. The chain links TRBV6-2 or TRBV6-3 to TRBJ2-7; D not certain. This TCR was recovered from a man aged 40-50 years in good health. The sample was blood. CDR3: CASSYPPASSYEQYF. CDR3 in DNA: TGTGCCAGCAGTTACCCGCCGGCCAGTTCCTATGAGCAGTACTTC.